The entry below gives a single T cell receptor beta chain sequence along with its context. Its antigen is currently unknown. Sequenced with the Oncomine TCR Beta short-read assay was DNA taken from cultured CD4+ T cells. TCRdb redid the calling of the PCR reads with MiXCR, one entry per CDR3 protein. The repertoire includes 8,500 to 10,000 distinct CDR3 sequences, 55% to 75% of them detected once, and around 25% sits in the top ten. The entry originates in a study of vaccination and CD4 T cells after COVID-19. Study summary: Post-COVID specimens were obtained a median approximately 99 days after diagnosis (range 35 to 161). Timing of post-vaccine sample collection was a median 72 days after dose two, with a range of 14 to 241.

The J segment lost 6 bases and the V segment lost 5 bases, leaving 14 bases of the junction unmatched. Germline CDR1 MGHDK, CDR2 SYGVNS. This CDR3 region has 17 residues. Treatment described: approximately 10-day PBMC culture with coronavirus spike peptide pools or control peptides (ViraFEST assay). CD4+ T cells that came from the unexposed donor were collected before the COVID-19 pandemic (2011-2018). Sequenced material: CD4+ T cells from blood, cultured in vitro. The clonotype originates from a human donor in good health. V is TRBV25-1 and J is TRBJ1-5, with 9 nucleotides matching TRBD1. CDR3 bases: TGTGCCAGCAGTTCGAGCAGTGGGACAGGGTCGTTTCAGCCCCAGCATTTT. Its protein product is CASSSSSGTGSFQPQHF.